This TCR beta chain was found in a study of response to subunit inactivated influenza vaccine. The study, taken as a whole, reports: It was suggested by the authors that few new T cells are recruited by each seasonal influenza vaccination.

Turning to this clonotype: Its antigen is unknown.

The germline V gene has CDR1 LGHNA and CDR2 YSLEER. This CDR3 contains 14 residues. V gave up 1 base and J gave up 4 bases, with 7 bases separating them. TCRdb analysed the RT-PCR reads with MiXCR anew, one entry per CDR3 protein. The sample holds approximately 530,000 distinct CDR3 sequences, about 7.2% seen once. This sample comprised PBMCs from blood, obtained less than 30 months after vaccination. The receptor comes from a man between 50 and 69 years old who received an inactivated influenza vaccine. The chain has TRBV4-3 and TRBJ2-2; D ambiguous. Here the CDR3 reads CASSQVHVTGELFF. The DNA for the CDR3 is TGCGCCAGCAGCCAAGTACATGTCACCGGGGAGCTGTTTTTT.